This is a list of T cell receptor beta chains from one sample in a study of vaccination effects on CD4 cells after COVID-19. Some clones are missing from TCRdb's copy, which holds only in-frame ones; the method was immunoSEQ multiplex PCR. The sample records 25,000 to 35,000 clones, roughly four fifths being singletons. Antigens of these TCRs are unknown. The input for sequencing was CD4+ T cells from PBMCs cultured with HCoV-OC43 spike peptides, taken after COVID-19 vaccination. These receptors came from a human donor who received a COVID-19 vaccine. The CDR3 runs from the conserved cysteine through the conserved F or W. A D gene is named only where the DNA matches it firmly. Not every row has a clone size; where given, it reads once, few, many or a size class.

clone size: -
V gene: TRBV18
J gene: TRBJ2-1
D gene: -
CDR3 DNA: TGTGCCAGCTCACCTCAACGGCGGAACTCCTACAATGAGCAGTTCTTC
CDR3 protein: CASSPQRRNSYNEQFF

clone size: few
V gene: TRBV5-1
J gene: TRBJ2-2
D gene: -
CDR3 DNA: TGCGCCAGCAGCAAGGAAACAGTAGGGCTCGCAAACACCGGGGAGCTGTTTTTT
CDR3 protein: CASSKETVGLANTGELFF

clone size: -
V gene: TRBV19
J gene: TRBJ1-2
D gene: TRBD1
CDR3 DNA: TGTGCCAGTAGCTTACAGGGGAGCTATGGCTACACCTTC
CDR3 protein: CASSLQGSYGYTF

clone size: -
V gene: TRBV2
J gene: TRBJ1-5
D gene: -
CDR3 DNA: TGTGCCAGCAGTGCCGAGGTTAATCAGCCCCAGCATTTT
CDR3 protein: CASSAEVNQPQHF

clone size: -
V gene: TRBV12-3/TRBV12-4
J gene: TRBJ2-3
D gene: TRBD1
CDR3 DNA: TGTGCCAGCAGTACCGGGGACAGGGCGCAGTATTTT
CDR3 protein: CASSTGDRAQYF

clone size: -
V gene: TRBV6-5
J gene: TRBJ1-5
D gene: -
CDR3 DNA: TGTGCCAGCAGTATACGGGATCTACTATCTCAGCCCCAGCATTTT
CDR3 protein: CASSIRDLLSQPQHF

clone size: -
V gene: TRBV5-1
J gene: TRBJ2-1
D gene: TRBD2
CDR3 DNA: TGCGCCAGCAGCGGTGGCGGGGGGGCAGGGACCTACAATGAGCAGTTCTTC
CDR3 protein: CASSGGGGAGTYNEQFF

clone size: -
V gene: TRBV19
J gene: TRBJ2-1
D gene: -
CDR3 DNA: TGTGCCAGTAGTATAGAGACTAGCAATGAGCAGTTCTTC
CDR3 protein: CASSIETSNEQFF

clone size: -
V gene: TRBV7-9
J gene: TRBJ2-2
D gene: TRBD2
CDR3 DNA: TGTGCCAGCAGCGAATACACCGGGACTAGCGGGAGGGGATCCGGGGAGCTGTTTTTT
CDR3 protein: CASSEYTGTSGRGSGELFF

clone size: -
V gene: TRBV5-1
J gene: TRBJ2-7
D gene: TRBD2
CDR3 DNA: TGCGCCAGCAGCTTGTACGCGGGGGAAACCTACGAGCAGTACTTC
CDR3 protein: CASSLYAGETYEQYF

clone size: -
V gene: TRBV2
J gene: TRBJ2-7
D gene: -
CDR3 DNA: TGTGCCAGCAACCCTAACGGCTTCTACGAGCAGTACTTC
CDR3 protein: CASNPNGFYEQYF

clone size: -
V gene: TRBV4-1
J gene: TRBJ2-1
D gene: TRBD2
CDR3 DNA: TGCGCCAGCAGCCGGCTCCGACTAGCGGGGGGGCTTCCCAATGAGCAGTTCTTC
CDR3 protein: CASSRLRLAGGLPNEQFF

clone size: once
V gene: TRBV19
J gene: TRBJ2-2
D gene: -
CDR3 DNA: TGTGCCAGTAGTATAGCCCGGGGTTGGACCGGGGAGCTGTTTTTT
CDR3 protein: CASSIARGWTGELFF

clone size: few
V gene: TRBV18
J gene: TRBJ1-1
D gene: -
CDR3 DNA: TGTGCCAGCTCACCACCGGTCAGAATTGAAGCTTTCTTT
CDR3 protein: CASSPPVRIEAFF

clone size: few
V gene: TRBV6-4
J gene: TRBJ1-2
D gene: -
CDR3 DNA: TGTGCCAGCAGTCTCATAGGGGGAGACTATGGCTACACCTTC
CDR3 protein: CASSLIGGDYGYTF

clone size: medium-sized
V gene: TRBV2
J gene: TRBJ1-3
D gene: TRBD1
CDR3 DNA: TGTGCCAGCACTAACCGCGGGACAGGCGGAAACACCATATATTTT
CDR3 protein: CASTNRGTGGNTIYF

clone size: once
V gene: TRBV5-6
J gene: TRBJ1-2
D gene: -
CDR3 DNA: TGTGCCAGCAGCCCGGCGGGGGGATTCGGGGCCTATGGCTACACCTTC
CDR3 protein: CASSPAGGFGAYGYTF

clone size: once
V gene: TRBV19
J gene: TRBJ1-3
D gene: -
CDR3 DNA: TGTGCCAGTAGCCCAGGGAGAGCCTCTGGAAACACCATATATTTT
CDR3 protein: CASSPGRASGNTIYF

clone size: -
V gene: TRBV10-1
J gene: TRBJ1-6
D gene: -
CDR3 DNA: TGCGCCAGCAGCGAGACAGTGAATAATTCACCCCTCCACTTT
CDR3 protein: CASSETVNNSPLHF

clone size: -
V gene: TRBV7-9
J gene: TRBJ2-3
D gene: TRBD2
CDR3 DNA: TGTGCCAGCAGCTTAGGGCTAGCGGAGCCCACAGATACGCAGTATTTT
CDR3 protein: CASSLGLAEPTDTQYF

clone size: -
V gene: TRBV10-1
J gene: TRBJ1-1
D gene: -
CDR3 DNA: TGCGCCAGCAGTGATGAGAAGAACACTGAAGCTTTCTTT
CDR3 protein: CASSDEKNTEAFF

clone size: -
V gene: TRBV7-9
J gene: TRBJ2-1
D gene: TRBD1
CDR3 DNA: TGTGCCAGCAGCTCCCCAGGGACAGGGTTTAGCTCCTACAATGAGCAGTTCTTC
CDR3 protein: CASSSPGTGFSSYNEQFF

clone size: medium-sized
V gene: TRBV10-2
J gene: TRBJ2-7
D gene: -
CDR3 DNA: TGCGCCAGCAGTGAGTCGAGTAGACGGGGAAGCTCCTACGAGCAGTACTTC
CDR3 protein: CASSESSRRGSSYEQYF

clone size: -
V gene: TRBV11-1
J gene: TRBJ2-7
D gene: TRBD2
CDR3 DNA: TGTGCCAGCAGCTGGTCCGCTAGCGGAGCAGGAGAGCAGTACTTC
CDR3 protein: CASSWSASGAGEQYF

clone size: -
V gene: TRBV2
J gene: TRBJ1-2
D gene: -
CDR3 DNA: TGTGCCAGCAGTGACTTGGGGGCATGGGGCTACACCTTC
CDR3 protein: CASSDLGAWGYTF

clone size: -
V gene: TRBV5-5
J gene: TRBJ2-7
D gene: -
CDR3 DNA: TGTGCCAGCAGCTTGGGACAGGTCTACGAGCAGTACTTC
CDR3 protein: CASSLGQVYEQYF

clone size: -
V gene: TRBV6-5
J gene: TRBJ2-7
D gene: TRBD1
CDR3 DNA: TGTGCCAGCAGGGACCCGGACAGGGGAGTTCACGAGCAGTACTTC
CDR3 protein: CASRDPDRGVHEQYF

clone size: -
V gene: TRBV24-1
J gene: TRBJ2-3
D gene: TRBD2
CDR3 DNA: TGTGCCACCAGTGCCTTAGGACTAGCGGCGGACACAGATACGCAGTATTTT
CDR3 protein: CATSALGLAADTDTQYF

clone size: few
V gene: TRBV6-2/TRBV6-3
J gene: TRBJ1-2
D gene: -
CDR3 DNA: TGTGCCAGCGGTTGGGGGCCCTACGGCTACACCTTC
CDR3 protein: CASGWGPYGYTF

clone size: -
V gene: TRBV7-6
J gene: TRBJ2-5
D gene: TRBD2
CDR3 DNA: TGTGCCAGCAGCTTAGCGGAGGGAGGGTTTGGAGAGACCCAGTACTTC
CDR3 protein: CASSLAEGGFGETQYF

clone size: -
V gene: TRBV20-1
J gene: TRBJ1-2
D gene: -
CDR3 DNA: TGCAGTGCTAGCTTGGCAGGCGGCTACACCTTC
CDR3 protein: CSASLAGGYTF

clone size: few
V gene: TRBV4-1
J gene: TRBJ2-3
D gene: -
CDR3 DNA: TGCGCCAGCAGCCAAGTTGATCTCGGATTCACAGATACGCAGTATTTT
CDR3 protein: CASSQVDLGFTDTQYF

clone size: -
V gene: TRBV6-5
J gene: TRBJ1-3
D gene: TRBD1
CDR3 DNA: TGTGCCAGCAGGACAACAGGGGAGACTGGAAACACCATATATTTT
CDR3 protein: CASRTTGETGNTIYF

clone size: -
V gene: TRBV6-4
J gene: TRBJ2-3
D gene: TRBD1
CDR3 DNA: TGTGCCAGCAGACTGGACAGGCAAACAGATACGCAGTATTTT
CDR3 protein: CASRLDRQTDTQYF

clone size: few
V gene: TRBV19
J gene: TRBJ2-1
D gene: -
CDR3 DNA: TGTGCCAGTAGTACAGGTGGCAGGAGAAGCAATGGGCAGTTCTTC
CDR3 protein: CASSTGGRRSNGQFF

clone size: once
V gene: TRBV5-1
J gene: TRBJ1-1
D gene: -
CDR3 DNA: TGCGCCAGCAGCTTGGCACGGACTGGGAACACTGAAGCTTTCTTT
CDR3 protein: CASSLARTGNTEAFF

clone size: few
V gene: TRBV5-6
J gene: TRBJ1-2
D gene: -
CDR3 DNA: TGTGCCAGCAGCTCGACGGGATCCTATGGCTACACCTTC
CDR3 protein: CASSSTGSYGYTF

clone size: few
V gene: TRBV2
J gene: TRBJ2-7
D gene: -
CDR3 DNA: TGTGCCAGCCAGTGGTCAGGTCAAACCTACGAGCAGTACTTC
CDR3 protein: CASQWSGQTYEQYF

clone size: -
V gene: TRBV10-1
J gene: TRBJ1-1
D gene: TRBD1
CDR3 DNA: TGCGCCAGCAGTGGGCTCGGACAGGCGAACACTGAAGCTTTCTTT
CDR3 protein: CASSGLGQANTEAFF

clone size: -
V gene: TRBV21-1
J gene: TRBJ1-5
D gene: -
CDR3 DNA: TGTGCCAGCGAGGGAGACGGGACAGGGGTGTATTCGGGCAATCAGCCCCAGCATTTT
CDR3 protein: CASEGDGTGVYSGNQPQHF

clone size: -
V gene: TRBV25-1
J gene: TRBJ1-2
D gene: -
CDR3 DNA: TGTGCCAGCAGTGATTCAGGCGACGGCTACACCTTC
CDR3 protein: CASSDSGDGYTF

clone size: -
V gene: TRBV7-9
J gene: TRBJ1-3
D gene: -
CDR3 DNA: TGTGCCAGCAGCTTAGAGGCCAGGGCCTCTGGAAACACCATATATTTT
CDR3 protein: CASSLEARASGNTIYF

clone size: -
V gene: TRBV5-1
J gene: TRBJ1-4
D gene: TRBD1
CDR3 DNA: TGCGCCAGCAGCCCCGGGACAGGACCCGAAAAACTGTTTTTT
CDR3 protein: CASSPGTGPEKLFF

clone size: -
V gene: TRBV6-6
J gene: TRBJ2-1
D gene: TRBD1
CDR3 DNA: TGTGCCAGCAGTTACCCAGGCAGGGGGTACAATGAGCAGTTCTTC
CDR3 protein: CASSYPGRGYNEQFF

clone size: -
V gene: TRBV7-2
J gene: TRBJ1-1
D gene: TRBD1
CDR3 DNA: TGTGCCAGCAGCACTCGACAGGGACGAGGGACTGAAGCTTTCTTT
CDR3 protein: CASSTRQGRGTEAFF

clone size: -
V gene: TRBV7-8
J gene: TRBJ2-3
D gene: -
CDR3 DNA: TGTGCCAGCAGCCTCGGGACGGGATTAACAGATACGCAGTATTTT
CDR3 protein: CASSLGTGLTDTQYF

clone size: -
V gene: TRBV19
J gene: TRBJ2-5
D gene: -
CDR3 DNA: TGTGCCAGTAGTATGGGCAGGGCAGAGACCCAGTACTTC
CDR3 protein: CASSMGRAETQYF

clone size: -
V gene: TRBV5-1
J gene: TRBJ2-7
D gene: -
CDR3 DNA: TGCGCCAGCAGCCCATCTGGGACCGCCCTCCACGAGCAGTACTTC
CDR3 protein: CASSPSGTALHEQYF

clone size: -
V gene: TRBV2
J gene: TRBJ2-5
D gene: TRBD2
CDR3 DNA: TGTGCCAGCAGTGATCCTAGCGGGGGAGGGACCCAGTACTTC
CDR3 protein: CASSDPSGGGTQYF

clone size: -
V gene: TRBV7-9
J gene: TRBJ1-2
D gene: -
CDR3 DNA: TGTGCCAGCAGCTTAGGGGTGTCGGGGGGGTTTGGCTACACCTTC
CDR3 protein: CASSLGVSGGFGYTF

clone size: once
V gene: TRBV27
J gene: TRBJ2-3
D gene: -
CDR3 DNA: TGTGCCAGCAGTCCCCACCCGAGGGGGGGCACAGATACGCAGTATTTT
CDR3 protein: CASSPHPRGGTDTQYF

clone size: -
V gene: TRBV10-3
J gene: TRBJ1-1
D gene: TRBD1
CDR3 DNA: TGTGCCATACAGGGGGGGACTGGCACTGAAGCTTTCTTT
CDR3 protein: CAIQGGTGTEAFF

clone size: few
V gene: TRBV9
J gene: TRBJ1-5
D gene: -
CDR3 DNA: TGTGCCAGCAGCGCCGGAGTGGTCCTCAATCAGCCCCAGCATTTT
CDR3 protein: CASSAGVVLNQPQHF

clone size: -
V gene: TRBV5-1
J gene: TRBJ2-2
D gene: TRBD2
CDR3 DNA: TGCGCCAGCAGATTCGGACAGGCCGGGACTAGCGGGAATGGCGGGGAGCTGTTTTTT
CDR3 protein: CASRFGQAGTSGNGGELFF

clone size: once
V gene: TRBV25-1
J gene: TRBJ2-2
D gene: -
CDR3 DNA: TGTGCCAGCAGTGAAATTGGCAGGGACACCGGGGAGCTGTTTTTT
CDR3 protein: CASSEIGRDTGELFF

clone size: -
V gene: TRBV5-1
J gene: TRBJ2-3
D gene: -
CDR3 DNA: TGCGCCAGCAGCTTGGGGGCTAGCGACACAGATACGCAGTATTTT
CDR3 protein: CASSLGASDTDTQYF

clone size: -
V gene: TRBV24-1
J gene: TRBJ2-3
D gene: TRBD2
CDR3 DNA: TGTGCCACCAGTGATTCCGCGGGGGGGTCTCCTAGCACAGATACGCAGTATTTT
CDR3 protein: CATSDSAGGSPSTDTQYF

clone size: -
V gene: TRBV5-3
J gene: TRBJ2-7
D gene: -
CDR3 DNA: TGTGCCAGAAGCCCTAGGACGGAGCAGTACTTC
CDR3 protein: CARSPRTEQYF

clone size: -
V gene: TRBV6-5
J gene: TRBJ2-7
D gene: -
CDR3 DNA: TGTGCCAGCAGAAGGAGCTTGGGGGAGCAGTACTTC
CDR3 protein: CASRRSLGEQYF